These 32 T cell receptor beta chains share one sample of origin, sequenced in a study of blood T cell repertoires in COVID-19. Sequencing was performed with immunoSEQ multiplex PCR; in TCRdb, only in-frame clones are kept and a portion is missing. Seen here are about 170,000 clones, 80% to 85% observed once, and the top ten hold 14%. The specimen was peripheral blood. Receptors were obtained from a woman aged 65 to 85 with COVID-19, enrolled during active disease.

The sample holds a few counts of this clone. This sequence joins TRBV9 and TRBJ2-7, with 12 bases lining up with TRBD2. From germline, CDR1 is SGDLS and CDR2 YYNGEE. The trim removed 4 bases at V and 5 bases at J, leaving 10 bases unmatched. The CDR3 runs 16 residues. This CDR3 is CASSPRTSGMKDEQYF. The DNA of the CDR3 is TGTGCCAGCAGCCCCCGGACTAGCGGGATGAAGGACGAGCAGTACTTC.

This clone was counted a few times. The rearrangement joins TRBV28 to TRBJ2-4; maybe TRBD1 (6 bases). Trimming removed 8 bases from V and 7 bases from J, with 18 bases in between. This CDR3 is 14 amino acids long. CDR1 and CDR2 (germline): MDHEN, SYDVKM. This chain's CDR3 is CASLTHTGTNIQYF. Written as DNA, the CDR3 is TGTGCCAGCCTAACTCATACAGGGACCAACATTCAGTACTTC.

This clone was seen only once. The chain recombines TRBV28 with TRBJ1-2; 7 bases are a match to TRBD1. The CDR3 has 12 amino acids. Trimming cost V 5 bases and J 4 bases; bases outside gene matches: 1. Germline assignment: CDR1 MDHEN and CDR2 SYDVKM. The CDR3 nucleotides read TGTGCCAGCAGTCGACAGGGCTATGGCTACACCTTC. Translated: CASSRQGYGYTF.

This clone was seen just once. The chain couples TRBV28 to TRBJ1-2, with 10 bases that match TRBD1. Per the germline V gene, CDR1 is MDHEN and CDR2 is SYDVKM. This CDR3 contains 16 residues. V shed 6 bases and J 2 bases; nucleotides not matched to a gene: 9. The chain's CDR3 is CASRGTGVGSNYGYTF. CDR3 coding DNA: TGTGCCAGCAGGGGGACAGGGGTGGGCTCCAACTATGGCTACACCTTC.

The chain has TRBV10-3 and TRBJ1-1; D is unclear. The V gene's germline CDR1 is ENHRY and CDR2 SYGVKD. This CDR3 is 12 amino acids long. V was shortened by 2 bases and J by 2 bases, with 3 bases between the two germline ends. The CDR3 DNA follows: TGTGCCATCAGTGAGATAAACACTGAAGCTTTCTTT. This translates into CAISEINTEAFF.

The V call is TRBV18, the J call TRBJ1-1; 7 bases align to TRBD1. The CDR3 covers 12 residues. With V trimmed by 2 bases and J by 7 bases, 1 base remained unmatched. Looked up from germline, CDR1 is KGHSH and CDR2 is LQKENI. CDR3 residues: CASSPRGLEAFF. The CDR3 DNA reads as TGTGCCAGCTCACCAAGGGGGCTTGAAGCTTTCTTT.

V usage is TRBV11-3 and J usage is TRBJ2-2, with 7 bases lining up with TRBD2. Trimming took 2 bases from V and 2 from J; bases not matched to a gene: 5. Germline V CDR1 and CDR2: SGHNT, YENEEA. The CDR3 covers 16 residues. CDR3 coding DNA: TGTGCCAGCAGCTTAAACGGGAGGAGAAACACCGGGGAGCTGTTTTTT. Protein: CASSLNGRRNTGELFF.

This chain uses TRBV7-9 with TRBJ2-2; TRBD1 agrees at 7 bases. Germline CDR1 SEHNR, CDR2 FQNEAQ (reference sequence). J lost 3 bases, V lost 4 bases, and 11 bases had no gene match. The CDR3 spans 17 residues. DNA of the CDR3: TGTGCCAGCAGCTCCCCCTCCGACAGGGCCGACACCGGGGAGCTGTTTTTT. This encodes CASSSPSDRADTGELFF.

This clone turned up a few times. The chain is built from TRBV5-1 and TRBJ2-7, with D maybe TRBD2 (5 bases). Germline CDR1 and CDR2: SGHRS and YFSETQ. The length of the CDR3 is 18 residues. V lost 0 bases, J lost 4 bases, and 23 bases lay in between. CDR3 residues: CASSLAGLGVGFAYEQYF. CDR3 nucleotide sequence: TGCGCCAGCAGCTTGGCCGGACTGGGAGTAGGGTTTGCATACGAGCAGTACTTC.

V and J are TRBV28 and TRBJ2-1; possible D gene TRBD1, 6 bases. V was pared by 5 bases and J by 10 bases, with 15 bases between. Germline CDR1 MDHEN, CDR2 SYDVKM. The length of the CDR3 is 13 residues. CDR3 sequence: CASSPPIQGEQFF. DNA for the CDR3: TGTGCCAGCAGTCCTCCTATACAGGGCGAGCAGTTCTTC.

The V call is TRBV6-1, the J call TRBJ1-1; D possibly corresponds to TRBD1 (5 bases). Germline V gene data show CDR1 as MNHNS and CDR2 as SASEGT. The CDR3 sequence is 17 residues long. V gave up 1 base and J gave up 0 bases, with 15 bases separating them. The CDR3 DNA reads as TGTGCCAGCAGTGAAGAAGTTGGTGGGGGGATGAACACTGAAGCTTTCTTT. Translating gives CASSEEVGGGMNTEAFF.

As regards this clone: Other nucleotide sequences from this sample produce the same CDR3. CDR3 in DNA: TGTGCCAGCAGTCCGGGCAAAAACATTCAGTACTTC. Amino acid sequence: CASSPGKNIQYF. The chain joins TRBV6-5 to TRBJ2-4; D gene uncertain. CDR3 length equals 12 residues. The V end was cut by 5 bases, the J end by 3 bases, with 5 bases between. CDR1 is MNHEY and CDR2 is SVGAGI in the germline V gene.

The genes are TRBV19 and TRBJ1-5, with D hard to call. The CDR3 is 16 amino acids. Germline V CDR1 and CDR2: LNHDA, SQIVND (reference sequence). V lost 5 bases, J lost 2 bases, and 16 bases lay in between. The CDR3 loop reads CASSRVVATGNQPQHF. The CDR3, as DNA: TGTGCCAGTAGTCGAGTGGTGGCAACAGGCAATCAGCCCCAGCATTTT.

The chain joins TRBV7-2 to TRBJ2-7; TRBD2 matches at 12 bases. J gave up 3 bases and V 0 bases, and 6 bases lay outside the gene matches. Germline V gene sequence: CDR1 SGHTA, CDR2 FQGNSA. This CDR3 has 17 amino acids. The CDR3 DNA reads as TGTGCCAGCAGCTTAGCGCCGTGGACTAGCGGGAACTACGAGCAGTACTTC. It translates to CASSLAPWTSGNYEQYF.

This clone has a handful of counts. The chain employs TRBV7-8 and TRBJ1-5, with D perhaps matching TRBD1 (6 bases). The CDR3 extends over 15 amino acids. V was pared by 0 bases and J by 5 bases, with 11 bases between. Germline V gene lookup returns CDR1 SGHVS and CDR2 FQNEAQ. CDR3 bases: TGTGCCAGCAGCTTAGCAAACAGGGTCGATCAGCCCCAGCATTTT. Amino acids: CASSLANRVDQPQHF.

To note about this clone: The sample has other DNA sequences that encode this CDR3 too. The chain is built from TRBV11-3 and TRBJ2-1, with TRBD2 matching over 11 bases. The CDR3 contains 16 residues. The germline V gene encodes CDR1 SGHNT and CDR2 YENEEA. With V trimmed by 1 base and J by 4 bases, 3 bases remained unmatched. In DNA form, the CDR3 reads TGTGCCAGCAGCTTAGGCCTAGCGGGAGGATACAATGAGCAGTTCTTC. As protein: CASSLGLAGGYNEQFF.

The rearrangement links TRBV6-5 to TRBJ2-7, with D possibly matching TRBD2 (7 bases). Looked up from germline, CDR1 is MNHEY and CDR2 is SVGAGI. The CDR3 is 15 amino acids. Between the trimmed V and J ends, which lost 7 bases and 2 bases, there was a span of 18 bases. CDR3: CASTNPGEGTYEQYF. CDR3 DNA: TGTGCCAGCACCAACCCAGGGGAGGGTACCTACGAGCAGTACTTC.

The chain employs TRBV18 and TRBJ2-3; possibly TRBD2 for D (6 bases). The V end lost 6 bases, the J end lost 0 bases, and 13 bases lay between the germline ends. The CDR3 spans 15 residues. Per the germline V gene, CDR1 is KGHSH and CDR2 is LQKENI. The CDR3 DNA sequence: TGTGCCAGCTCCCAGAGGCGGGGAAGCACAGATACGCAGTATTTT. Encoded protein: CASSQRRGSTDTQYF.

V usage is TRBV6-5 and J usage is TRBJ2-3, with a possible D match to TRBD2 (6 bases). Deletions cut 9 bases from V and 0 bases from J, with 16 bases between. This CDR3 is 15 amino acids long. Germline V CDR1 and CDR2: MNHEY, SVGAGI. The CDR3 is CASLDFGGSTDTQYF. DNA of the CDR3: TGTGCCAGTCTTGATTTCGGGGGTAGCACAGATACGCAGTATTTT.

V usage is TRBV19 and J usage is TRBJ2-6, with 7 bases lining up with TRBD1. V was pared by 5 bases and J by 2 bases, with 3 bases of the junction left unmatched. CDR3 size: 15 residues. Germline V gene lookup returns CDR1 LNHDA and CDR2 SQIVND (reference sequence). CDR3 sequence (DNA): TGTGCCAGTAGTCCAGGGGGAACTGGGGCCAACGTCCTGACTTTC. It translates to CASSPGGTGANVLTF.

V and J are TRBV11-1 and TRBJ2-1; 14 bases line up with TRBD2. There are 15 residues in the CDR3. Germline V gene sequence: CDR1 SGHAT, CDR2 FQDESV (reference sequence). J lost 9 bases, V lost 6 bases, and 7 bases had no gene match. The CDR3 is CASSGTSGSWGEQFF. The CDR3 region has the DNA TGTGCCAGCAGTGGGACTAGCGGGAGTTGGGGTGAGCAGTTCTTC.

The chain has TRBV29-1 and TRBJ1-4; no definite D call. The CDR3 is made up of 14 amino acids. V shed 1 base and J shed 7 bases, with 13 bases lying between them. CDR1 and CDR2 (germline): SQVTM, ANQGSEA. Here the CDR3 reads CSVEVAVGSEKLFF. DNA for the CDR3: TGCAGCGTTGAAGTGGCTGTGGGGAGTGAAAAACTGTTTTTT.

In this sample, this clone turned up a few times. V and J are TRBV30 and TRBJ1-2; tentatively, D is TRBD1 (5 bases). CDR1 GTSNPN and CDR2 SVGIG come from the germline V gene (reference sequence). V shed 0 bases and J shed 4 bases, with 9 bases lying between them. The CDR3 contains 13 residues. The CDR3, as DNA: TGTGCCTGGAGTGTAGCCAGGGCCTATGGCTACACCTTC. Translation gives CAWSVARAYGYTF.

This rearrangement joins TRBV5-1 to TRBJ1-6; perhaps TRBD1 as D (6 bases). V dropped 0 bases and J dropped 7 bases, with 14 bases sitting between them. CDR1 and CDR2 (germline): SGHRS, YFSETQ. The CDR3 length is 16 residues. The chain's CDR3 is CASSLATGSRNSPLHF. As DNA, the CDR3 is TGCGCCAGCAGCTTGGCAACAGGGTCTAGGAATTCACCCCTCCACTTT. Filled out from reference TRBV5-1 and TRBJ1-6, the complete variable domain reads KAGVTQTPRYLIKTRGQQVTLSCSPISGHRSVSWYQQTPGQGLQFLFEYFSETQRNKGNFPGRFSGRQFSNSRSEMNVSTLELGDSALYLCASSLATGSRNSPLHFGNGTRLTVT.

This clone occurred once. The chain uses TRBV20-1 and TRBJ1-1; D call uncertain. Germline V lookup: CDR1 DFQATT, CDR2 SNEGSKA (reference sequence). The CDR3 sequence is 10 residues long. The V end lost 3 bases, the J end lost 11 bases, and 10 bases lay between the germline ends. This CDR3 reads CSASSRSAFF. The CDR3 DNA follows: TGCAGTGCTAGTTCCCGTTCGGCTTTCTTT.

The chain combines TRBV28 with TRBJ2-6, with D unresolved. CDR1 and CDR2 (germline): MDHEN, SYDVKM. The CDR3 loop spans 15 amino acids. V shed 3 bases and J shed 0 bases, with 6 bases lying between them. The CDR3 loop reads CASSFTVSGANVLTF. For the CDR3, the DNA is TGTGCCAGCAGTTTTACAGTCTCTGGGGCCAACGTCCTGACTTTC.

V is TRBV5-1 and J is TRBJ2-7, with D tentatively TRBD1 (5 bases). Germline V gene data show CDR1 as SGHRS and CDR2 as YFSETQ. V was shortened by 2 bases and J by 6 bases, with 9 bases between the two germline ends. The length of the CDR3 is 12 residues. CDR3 nucleotides: TGCGCCAGCAGCTTCCAGGGCACCGAGCAGTACTTC. Amino acids: CASSFQGTEQYF.

The rearrangement links TRBV29-1 to TRBJ2-3, with TRBD1 matching over 8 bases. V dropped 2 bases and J dropped 2; count of bases not matched to a gene: 6. The CDR3 extends over 15 amino acids. The germline CDR1 and CDR2 sequences are SQVTM and ANQGSEA. Written as DNA, the CDR3 is TGCAGCGTTGAAATTGCGGGACAGGACACAGATACGCAGTATTTT. This codes for CSVEIAGQDTDTQYF.

There are a few counts of this clone. The gene calls are TRBV29-1 and TRBJ1-4, with 9 bases that match TRBD1. Per the germline V gene, CDR1 is SQVTM and CDR2 is ANQGSEA. The CDR3 has 15 amino acids. The V segment lost 5 bases and the J segment 5 bases; nucleotides outside the gene matches: 9. This chain's CDR3 is CSVNFADRGNEKLFF. CDR3 nucleotides: TGCAGCGTTAATTTCGCTGACAGGGGGAATGAAAAACTGTTTTTT.

The V gene is TRBV19, the J gene TRBJ2-1; 7 bases line up with TRBD1. Germline V gene lookup returns CDR1 LNHDA and CDR2 SQIVND (reference sequence). The CDR3 is 15 residues long. Germline trimming cut 10 bases from V and 2 bases from J; bases unmatched to any gene: 11. CDR3: CATTKGDSTYNEQFF. CDR3 DNA: TGTGCCACCACAAAAGGGGACAGCACCTACAATGAGCAGTTCTTC.

V gene TRBV27 combines with J gene TRBJ1-2; 8 bases line up with TRBD1. The J segment lost 6 bases and the V segment lost 3 bases, leaving 3 bases of the junction unmatched. The CDR3 is 13 amino acids. Germline V gene lookup returns CDR1 MNHEY and CDR2 SMNVEV (reference sequence). The CDR3 sequence: CASSLDRVNGYTF. Here the CDR3 DNA reads TGTGCCAGCAGTTTGGACAGGGTGAATGGCTACACCTTC.

This rearrangement joins TRBV14 to TRBJ2-7, with 8 bases fitting TRBD2. V was clipped by 4 bases and J by 6 bases; unmatched bases: 5. The V gene's germline CDR1 is SGHDN and CDR2 FVKESK. This CDR3 is built from 13 residues. CDR3 amino acids: CASSPGLASEQYF. The CDR3 region has the DNA TGTGCCAGCAGCCCTGGACTAGCATCCGAGCAGTACTTC.